One sample yielded the 26 T cell receptor beta chains listed below, sequenced in a study of T-cell reconstitution after alpha-beta-depleted transplantation in children. Unique molecular identifiers were incorporated during preparation of the TCRbeta library. Via MiXCR, TCRdb re-called the PCR reads, giving one row per CDR3 protein. The table has almost 500,000 distinct CDR3 sequences, under 15% seen once; the top ten hold 4.5% to 6%. Sequences were derived from PBMCs from the stem cell graft donor, sampled from the stem cell graft. Receptors originate from a human donor who donated a stem cell graft to a child with combined immunodeficiency.

At least ten counts were recorded for this clonotype. The V call is TRBV20-1, the J call TRBJ2-1; D is possibly TRBD1 or TRBD2 (7 bases each). The CDR3 has 14 amino acids. V gave up 1 base and J gave up 6 bases, with 13 bases separating them. Germline V lookup: CDR1 DFQATT, CDR2 SNEGSKA (reference sequence). The chain's CDR3 is CSARGRGRVNEQFF. CDR3 DNA: TGCAGTGCTAGAGGCAGGGGGAGGGTCAATGAGCAGTTCTTC.

This clonotype appeared many times. The rearrangement uses TRBV12-3 or TRBV12-4 and TRBJ2-2; D possibly matches TRBD1 or TRBD2 (5 bases each). V dropped 1 base and J dropped 6 bases, with 9 bases sitting between them. This CDR3 has 14 residues. The CDR3 loop reads CASSLVRGSGELFF. For the CDR3, the DNA is TGTGCCAGCAGTTTAGTTCGGGGCTCCGGGGAGCTGTTTTTT.

This clonotype came up many times. The V gene is TRBV6-5, the J gene TRBJ2-5; the match to TRBD2 covers 8 bases. The CDR3 sequence is 16 residues long. CDR1 MNHEY and CDR2 SVGAGI come from the germline V gene. V was pared by 2 bases and J by 3 bases, with 8 bases of the junction left unmatched. The DNA for the CDR3 is TGTGCCAGCAGTTACGATCGGGGGGGCCTCAAAGAGACCCAGTACTTC. Translated, it gives CASSYDRGGLKETQYF.

J is TRBJ2-1 and V is TRBV29-1; D remains unclear. CDR1 and CDR2 from the germline V gene are SQVTM and ANQGSEA. This CDR3 contains 13 residues. V lost 3 bases, J lost 9 bases, and 15 bases lay in between. As DNA, the CDR3 is TGCAGCGTTGAGGGCCAAAGAAGGGTTGAGCAGTTCTTC. As protein: CSVEGQRRVEQFF.

The chain is built from TRBV20-1 and TRBJ1-4; TRBD1 matches 8 bases. The CDR3 runs 15 residues. Germline CDR1 DFQATT, CDR2 SNEGSKA (reference sequence). V dropped 2 bases and J dropped 8; count of bases not matched to a gene: 10. This CDR3 reads CSARIPGTGGEKLFF. As DNA, the CDR3 is TGCAGTGCTAGAATACCCGGTACAGGGGGAGAAAAACTGTTTTTT.

This clonotype showed up many times. The CDR3, as DNA: TGTGCCATCAGTGACAGTCTTTCCTACGAGCAGTACTTC. The encoded protein is CAISDSLSYEQYF. The J gene is TRBJ2-7, the V gene TRBV10-3; D uncertain. Deletions cut 3 bases from V and 1 base from J, with 7 bases between. This CDR3 has 13 amino acids. Germline CDR1 reads ENHRY; CDR2 reads SYGVKD.

This clonotype was seen repeatedly, ten times or more. This chain uses TRBV12-3 or TRBV12-4 with TRBJ2-3; D ambiguous. Trimming removed 1 base at V and 4 bases at J, with 6 bases between. CDR3 length equals 13 residues. This chain's CDR3 is CASSLGRPDTQYF. CDR3 DNA: TGTGCCAGCAGTTTAGGTAGACCAGATACGCAGTATTTT.

This clonotype was recorded a few times. The V call is TRBV20-1, the J call TRBJ2-7; 13 nucleotides align to TRBD2. V lost 5 bases and J lost 4; bases outside the gene matches: 5. This CDR3 spans 14 amino acids. Germline CDR1 is DFQATT and CDR2 is SNEGSKA (reference sequence). CDR3 protein: CSALLAGGPYEQYF. The CDR3 DNA reads TGCAGTGCTTTACTAGCGGGAGGGCCTTACGAGCAGTACTTC.

V is TRBV7-6 and J is TRBJ2-7; 11 nucleotides align to TRBD2. The J segment lost 3 bases and the V segment lost 5 bases, leaving 6 bases of the junction unmatched. The CDR3 length is 15 residues. In germline, CDR1 is SGHVS, CDR2 FNYEAQ. The CDR3 coding sequence is TGTGCCAGCAGCCCGACTAGCGGGGCACACTACGAGCAGTACTTC. It specifies CASSPTSGAHYEQYF. Using reference TRBV7-6 and TRBJ2-7 for the parts outside the CDR3, the full variable domain is GAGVSQSPRYKVTKRGQDVALRCDPISGHVSLYWYRQALGQGPEFLTYFNYEAQQDKSGLPNDRFSAERPEGSISTLTIQRTEQRDSAMYRCASSPTSGAHYEQYFGPGTRLTVT.

For this clonotype: A much larger clone lies a single base off, so this may be a read error. The chain recombines TRBV20-1 with TRBJ2-7; 8 bases line up with TRBD1. Trimming cost V 7 bases and J 4 bases; bases outside gene matches: 6. The CDR3 sequence is 12 residues long. Germline CDR1 and CDR2: DFQATT and SNEGSKA (reference sequence). CDR3 in amino acids: CSDTDREYEQYF. The DNA of the CDR3 is TGCAGTGACACGGACAGGGAATACGAGCAGTACTTC.

This chain links TRBV7-9 with TRBJ1-1; D remains unclear. The CDR3 consists of 15 residues. Germline V lookup: CDR1 SEHNR, CDR2 FQNEAQ (reference sequence). V lost 4 bases, J lost 2 bases, and 14 bases lay in between. CDR3 sequence (DNA): TGTGCCAGCAGCTGCTGCGGGGTCCCAAACACTGAAGCTTTCTTT. Residues: CASSCCGVPNTEAFF.

This clonotype was seen at least ten times. This chain links TRBV29-1 with TRBJ2-1; tentatively, D is TRBD2 (6 bases). The germline V gene has CDR1 SQVTM and CDR2 ANQGSEA. CDR3 length equals 14 residues. Trimming took off 1 base at V and 5 bases at J, with 12 bases between the two ends. This chain's CDR3 is CSVEAASVNNEQFF. The CDR3 region has the DNA TGCAGCGTTGAAGCGGCTAGCGTAAACAATGAGCAGTTCTTC.

This chain's CDR3 is CATQATPGAHLDEQFF. The CDR3 region has the DNA TGTGCCACCCAAGCCACCCCCGGAGCCCACTTGGATGAGCAGTTCTTC. The V and J genes are TRBV24-1 and TRBJ2-1; D gene unclear. Trimming took 9 bases from V and 8 from J, leaving 25 bases between them. This CDR3 region has 16 residues. Germline V CDR1 and CDR2: KGHDR, SFDVKD.

The chain couples TRBV7-2 to TRBJ2-5, with 9 bases matching TRBD1. This CDR3 is 16 amino acids long. Germline V gene sequence: CDR1 SGHTA, CDR2 FQGNSA. V shed 3 bases and J 4 bases; nucleotides not matched to a gene: 9. CDR3 sequence: CASSFNRDRVLETQYF. The CDR3 bases are TGTGCCAGCAGCTTCAACCGGGACAGGGTGTTAGAGACCCAGTACTTC.

This clonotype was recorded a few times. The chain has TRBV6-2 or TRBV6-3 and TRBJ1-5; D might be TRBD1 (6 bases). The CDR3 extends over 21 amino acids. V lost 3 bases to trimming and J lost 0 bases, with 27 bases between them. Germline assignment: CDR1 MNHEY and CDR2 SVGEGT. The CDR3 coding sequence is TGTGCCAGCAGTTATGATCCTTTCGTAGCCCGGGACACCTATAGCAATCAGCCCCAGCATTTT. This codes for CASSYDPFVARDTYSNQPQHF.

This clonotype occurred many times. This chain joins TRBV5-1 and TRBJ2-5; D might be TRBD1 (6 bases). The CDR3 runs to 15 residues. Trimming removed 6 bases at V and 5 bases at J, with 20 bases between. Germline V lookup: CDR1 SGHRS, CDR2 YFSETQ. The CDR3 region is CASTNRDIRGETQYF. The CDR3, as DNA: TGCGCCAGCACCAACCGGGACATAAGGGGGGAGACCCAGTACTTC. Full variable domain (outside the CDR3, taken from reference TRBV5-1 and TRBJ2-5): KAGVTQTPRYLIKTRGQQVTLSCSPISGHRSVSWYQQTPGQGLQFLFEYFSETQRNKGNFPGRFSGRQFSNSRSEMNVSTLELGDSALYLCASTNRDIRGETQYFGPGTRLLVL.

The CDR3 region is CASAPYSGGSYEQYF. In DNA, the CDR3 is TGTGCCAGCGCCCCGTACTCAGGGGGCTCCTACGAGCAGTACTTC. The V gene is TRBV7-2, the J gene TRBJ2-7; 7 bases map to TRBD1. Trimming at V came to 8 bases and at J to 0 bases, leaving 10 bases not matched to a gene. CDR1 is SGHTA, CDR2 FQGNSA, per germline. The CDR3 contains 15 residues.

This clonotype has ten or more counts. This chain uses TRBV18 with TRBJ2-3, with D tentatively TRBD1 or TRBD2 (5 bases each). CDR3 length: 14 amino acids. CDR1 and CDR2 (germline): KGHSH, LQKENI. V dropped 3 bases and J dropped 6 bases, with 13 bases sitting between them. CDR3 sequence: CASSPALGVDTQYF. As DNA, the CDR3 is TGTGCCAGCTCACCGGCCTTGGGGGTTGATACGCAGTATTTT.

This clonotype showed up just a few times. The gene calls are TRBV28 and TRBJ2-7, with D unclear. CDR1 and CDR2 (germline): MDHEN, SYDVKM. The germline V and J ends were trimmed by 5 bases and 5 bases, with 13 bases remaining between them. The CDR3 length is 13 residues. This CDR3 is CASSPAFRNEQYF. In DNA, the CDR3 is TGTGCCAGCAGTCCCGCGTTCCGGAACGAGCAGTACTTC.

This clonotype was detected many times. V gene TRBV29-1 combines with J gene TRBJ1-2, with 8 positions matching TRBD1. Trimming cost V 6 bases and J 4 bases; bases outside gene matches: 1. CDR1 and CDR2 from the germline V gene are SQVTM and ANQGSEA. This CDR3 is 11 amino acids long. CDR3 DNA: TGCAGCGTCGGACAGGGCTATGGCTACACCTTC. Amino acids: CSVGQGYGYTF.

This rearrangement joins TRBV5-4 to TRBJ2-6; D is uncertain. Germline CDR1 and CDR2: SGHNT and YYREEE (reference sequence). Trimming took off 7 bases at V and 0 bases at J, with 17 bases between the two ends. This CDR3 spans 17 amino acids. CDR3 region: CASYKDVLSSGANVLTF. The CDR3 DNA reads as TGTGCCAGCTACAAGGACGTATTGAGCTCTGGGGCCAACGTCCTGACTTTC.

The rearrangement uses TRBV4-1 and TRBJ2-5, with 7 bases fitting TRBD1. This CDR3 region has 18 residues. Germline assignment: CDR1 MGHRA and CDR2 YSYEKL. Losses at the gene ends were 1 base for V and 5 bases for J; bases not matched to a gene: 16. The CDR3 nucleotides read TGCGCCAGCAGCCAAGTAATTAGGGGCAGGGGGTCTTTGGAGACCCAGTACTTC. Protein sequence: CASSQVIRGRGSLETQYF.

This clonotype was picked up many times. The chain carries TRBV30 and TRBJ2-7; D unclear. The CDR3 loop spans 14 amino acids. In germline, CDR1 is GTSNPN, CDR2 SVGIG (reference sequence). Trimming removed 0 bases at V and 6 bases at J, with 15 bases between. The CDR3 DNA reads as TGTGCCTGGAGTGTACGGTTTTTTATGGGCGAGCAGTACTTC. Amino acids: CAWSVRFFMGEQYF.

In its sample, this clonotype was seen a few times. The genes are TRBV14 and TRBJ2-7; 7 bases are a match to TRBD1. Germline assignment: CDR1 SGHDN and CDR2 FVKESK. This CDR3 contains 15 residues. The junction had 7 bases not matched to a gene; V was cut back by 4 bases and J by 1 base. CDR3 DNA sequence: TGTGCCAGCAGCCTCCGACAGGGTCGATCCTACGAGCAGTACTTC. This translates into CASSLRQGRSYEQYF.

Here the CDR3 reads CASNLFDSGNEQFF. The CDR3 DNA reads TGTGCCAGCAATCTTTTTGACAGCGGCAATGAGCAGTTCTTC. This chain uses TRBV9 with TRBJ2-1; the D gene could be TRBD1 or TRBD2 (5 bases each). The CDR3 spans 14 residues. The germline V and J ends were trimmed by 6 bases and 6 bases, with 16 bases remaining between them. The V gene's germline CDR1 is SGDLS and CDR2 YYNGEE. Combining the CDR3 with reference TRBV9 and TRBJ2-1 gives the whole variable domain DSGVTQTPKHLITATGQRVTLRCSPRSGDLSVYWYQQSLDQGLQFLIQYYNGEERAKGNILERFSAQQFPDLHSELNLSSLELGDSALYFCASNLFDSGNEQFFGPGTRLTVL.

The genes are TRBV3-1 and TRBJ2-2; the D gene is possibly TRBD1 (6 bases). The CDR3 sequence is 16 residues long. The germline V gene encodes CDR1 LGHDT and CDR2 YNNKEL (reference sequence). Trimming took 0 bases from V and 0 from J, leaving 8 bases between them. CDR3 sequence: CASSQEGQPNTGELFF. CDR3 in DNA: TGTGCCAGCAGCCAAGAGGGACAACCGAACACCGGGGAGCTGTTTTTT.